This T cell receptor beta chain was documented in a study of beta chain features in type 1 diabetes. Study-level points and caveats: Fewer junction insertions and more nucleotide deletions appeared in type 1 diabetes patients. Shorter TCRB CDR3s, moderately but significantly so, marked every one of the four CD4+ subsets in Type 1 diabetes patients. PCR might favor shorter templates, but any such skew would affect patients and controls equally.

Sequencing targeted expressed TCRB transcripts, as all isolated RNA had been reverse transcribed. Here immunoSEQ multiplex PCR was the method, and the copy in TCRdb shows in-frame clones only, minus some. The repertoire holds around 650,000 clones, with 12% as singletons. Comment on this clone: The antigen is unknown.

V was pared by 3 bases and J by 1 base, with 1 base between. The length of the CDR3 is 13 residues. Germline CDR1 LNHDA, CDR2 SQIVND (reference sequence). The clonotype was recovered from a man between 25 and 39 years old with type 1 diabetes. The sequenced material came from naive CD4+ T cells from blood. The genes are TRBV19 and TRBJ2-6, with D uncertain. The CDR3 DNA is TGTGCCAGTAGTATGTCTGGGGCCAACGTCCTGACTTTC. It codes for CASSMSGANVLTF.